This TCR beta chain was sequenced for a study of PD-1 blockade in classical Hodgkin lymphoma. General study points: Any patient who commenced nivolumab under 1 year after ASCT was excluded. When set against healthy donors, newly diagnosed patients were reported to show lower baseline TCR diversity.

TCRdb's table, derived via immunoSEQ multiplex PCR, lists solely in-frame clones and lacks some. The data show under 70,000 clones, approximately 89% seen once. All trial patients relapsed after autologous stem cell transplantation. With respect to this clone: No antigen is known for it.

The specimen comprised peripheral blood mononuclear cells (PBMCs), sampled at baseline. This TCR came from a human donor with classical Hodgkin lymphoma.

CDR3 in DNA: TGTGCCAGCAGCTTATATTCGGACACTGAAGCTTTCTTT. Amino acids: CASSLYSDTEAFF. The chain joins TRBV7-6 to TRBJ1-1; D is unclear. The CDR3 loop spans 13 amino acids. Germline CDR1 SGHVS, CDR2 FNYEAQ. The V gene lost 2 bases and the J gene lost 3 bases, with 7 bases spanning the gap.